One sample yielded the 26 T cell receptor beta chains listed below, sequenced in a study of radiotherapy plus CTLA-4 blockade in lung cancer. Clones were sequenced by immunoSEQ multiplex PCR, and TCRdb holds only the in-frame ones, with some missing. The sample has more than 95,000 clones; under 85% are singletons. The material was peripheral blood, obtained from a patient treated with radiotherapy plus ipilimumab. These TCRs come from a human donor with non-small cell lung cancer who had a partial response to radiotherapy plus ipilimumab. Some clones in this sample may be carry-over from other donors' samples.

The rearrangement uses TRBV5-1 and TRBJ2-2, with D possibly being TRBD2 (6 bases). Germline values: CDR1 SGHRS, CDR2 YFSETQ. The V gene lost 1 base and the J gene lost 4 bases, with 8 bases spanning the gap. The CDR3 spans 14 residues. DNA of the CDR3: TGCGCCAGCAGCTTGCCGGGGGTCACCGGGGAGCTGTTTTTT. The encoded protein is CASSLPGVTGELFF.

The genes are TRBV11-3 and TRBJ1-6, with a possible D match to TRBD1 (6 bases). The CDR3 extends over 16 amino acids. Germline values: CDR1 SGHNT, CDR2 YENEEA. Trimming took 6 bases from V and 7 from J, leaving 19 bases between them. The CDR3: CASSPARTGTNSPLHF. The CDR3 DNA reads TGTGCCAGCAGTCCGGCCCGAACAGGGACCAATTCACCCCTCCACTTT.

The V and J genes are TRBV7-2 and TRBJ1-6; D gene ambiguous. This CDR3 has 14 amino acids. Looked up from germline, CDR1 is SGHTA and CDR2 is FQGNSA. The V end lost 1 base, the J end lost 4 bases, and 5 bases lay between the germline ends. CDR3 residues: CASSLDGYNSPLHF. Here the CDR3 DNA reads TGTGCCAGCAGCTTAGACGGGTATAATTCACCCCTCCACTTT.

The chain carries TRBV29-1 and TRBJ1-4; tentative D call: TRBD1 (5 bases). The germline V and J ends were trimmed by 6 bases and 4 bases, with 15 bases remaining between them. Per germline, CDR1 SQVTM and CDR2 ANQGSEA. The CDR3 spans 14 residues. The DNA of the CDR3 is TGCAGCGTCCCCGCGGGGCACAATAATGAAAAACTGTTTTTT. This encodes CSVPAGHNNEKLFF.

The chain is built from TRBV6-1 and TRBJ2-7, with 11 bases matching TRBD2. CDR3 length: 15 amino acids. Germline V gene lookup returns CDR1 MNHNS and CDR2 SASEGT. Trimming took 8 bases from V and 5 from J; bases not matched to a gene: 11. The CDR3 coding sequence is TGTGCCAGCGGGTATAGCGGGAGGGCCTTCAACGAGCAGTACTTC. It encodes CASGYSGRAFNEQYF.

The chain carries TRBV7-8 and TRBJ2-2; D might be TRBD2 (5 bases). Germline assignment: CDR1 SGHVS and CDR2 FQNEAQ. This CDR3 has 18 residues. Trimming took 5 bases from V and 7 from J, leaving 26 bases between them. The CDR3 bases are TGTGCCAGCAGCCCTGGTTATCGGGGAAAGCGGAGAAACGGGGAGCTGTTTTTT. Translation: CASSPGYRGKRRNGELFF.

The chain has TRBV5-8 and TRBJ1-5; a weak D match, TRBD1 (6 bases). The CDR3 loop spans 14 amino acids. Germline assignment: CDR1 SGHTS and CDR2 YDEGEE. V was shortened by 0 bases and J by 6 bases, with 10 bases between the two germline ends. CDR3 residues: CASSLAGAGQPQHF. Written as DNA, the CDR3 is TGTGCCAGCAGCTTGGCAGGGGCAGGTCAGCCCCAGCATTTT.

The chain couples TRBV5-1 to TRBJ2-7; a possible D gene is TRBD1 (6 bases). The CDR3 has 12 residues. Trimming shortened V by 6 bases and J by 7 bases, and 14 bases separated the two germline ends. The germline V gene has CDR1 SGHRS and CDR2 YFSETQ. The CDR3 region has the DNA TGCGCCAGCACAGCTTCAGGGGAAGAGCAGTACTTC. This gives the protein CASTASGEEQYF.

The chain uses TRBV19 and TRBJ2-7, with 11 bases aligning to TRBD2. CDR1 is LNHDA and CDR2 is SQIVND in the germline V gene (reference sequence). The CDR3 covers 13 residues. With 5 bases clipped from V and 4 bases from J, the junction kept 1 base outside the gene matches. CDR3 region: CASSGTSGYEQYF. CDR3 coding DNA: TGTGCCAGTAGTGGGACTAGCGGTTACGAGCAGTACTTC.

The chain couples TRBV6-1 to TRBJ1-6, with D possibly matching TRBD1 (5 bases). Per the germline V gene, CDR1 is MNHNS and CDR2 is SASEGT. V was trimmed by 2 bases and J by 7 bases, leaving 18 bases between them. The CDR3 length is 17 residues. CDR3 amino acids: CASSEIGGQGANSPLHF. For the CDR3, the DNA is TGTGCCAGCAGTGAAATCGGGGGTCAAGGGGCCAATTCACCCCTCCACTTT.

The rearrangement uses TRBV6-5 and TRBJ2-7; weak D call: TRBD2 (6 bases). Germline assignment: CDR1 MNHEY and CDR2 SVGAGI. V gave up 6 bases and J gave up 5 bases, with 17 bases separating them. The length of the CDR3 is 14 residues. The CDR3 nucleotides are TGTGCCAGCAGCCCGGGACTCTCCTGGGACGAGCAGTACTTC. It is translated as CASSPGLSWDEQYF.

V and J are TRBV9 and TRBJ2-5; 9 nucleotides agree with TRBD2. Losses at the gene ends were 0 bases for V and 5 bases for J; bases not matched to a gene: 8. This CDR3 contains 16 residues. Germline V gives CDR1 SGDLS, CDR2 YYNGEE. In DNA form, the CDR3 reads TGTGCCAGCAGCGTAGGCCCGGCGGGGGGGCGCGAGACCCAGTACTTC. Amino acid sequence: CASSVGPAGGRETQYF.

This clone turned up a few times. The chain links TRBV5-6 to TRBJ2-7; D is unclear. CDR1 SGHDT and CDR2 YYEEEE come from the germline V gene. CDR3 length equals 14 residues. V gave up 4 bases and J gave up 0 bases, with 11 bases separating them. CDR3 protein: CASSSLRSSYEQYF. CDR3 in DNA: TGTGCCAGCAGCAGCTTAAGGAGCTCCTACGAGCAGTACTTC.

The chain has TRBV19 and TRBJ1-5, with D perhaps TRBD1 (6 bases). CDR1 is LNHDA, CDR2 SQIVND, per germline (reference sequence). The CDR3 contains 18 residues. V was clipped by 3 bases and J by 0 bases, with 18 bases between them. The DNA of the CDR3 is TGTGCCAGTAGTATGGCCCGCAGGGGTGCGTATAGCAATCAGCCCCAGCATTTT. The encoded protein is CASSMARRGAYSNQPQHF.

The chain is built from TRBV7-2 and TRBJ2-3, with 8 bases identical to TRBD1. CDR1 and CDR2 from the germline V gene are SGHTA and FQGNSA. The V gene end was trimmed by 4 bases and the J gene end by 3 bases; junction bases not matched to a gene: 9. The CDR3 totals 16 residues. CDR3 residues: CASSSDGQGQTDTQYF. The CDR3 bases are TGTGCCAGCAGCTCTGACGGACAGGGTCAAACAGATACGCAGTATTTT.

The rearrangement joins TRBV2 to TRBJ2-7, with 15 bases aligning to TRBD2. The V gene end was trimmed by 4 bases and the J gene end by 5 bases; junction bases not matched to a gene: 9. The V gene's germline CDR1 is SNHLY and CDR2 FYNNEI. The CDR3 spans 17 residues. CDR3 amino acids: CASSVGLAGGGVDEQYF. The CDR3 region has the DNA TGTGCCAGCAGTGTCGGACTAGCGGGGGGGGGTGTGGACGAGCAGTACTTC.

The sample holds a few counts of this clone. The rearrangement uses TRBV6-5 and TRBJ1-3; D remains unclear. V was shortened by 2 bases and J by 0 bases, with 11 bases between the two germline ends. Per the germline V gene, CDR1 is MNHEY and CDR2 is SVGAGI. CDR3 length: 16 residues. CDR3 nucleotide sequence: TGTGCCAGCAGTTACGCCCTTCCCTACTCTGGAAACACCATATATTTT. Translation gives CASSYALPYSGNTIYF.

This clone was counted between two and nine times. This chain's CDR3 is CASSQRAETEAFF. The DNA for the CDR3 is TGTGCCAGCAGCCAAAGAGCGGAGACGGAAGCTTTCTTT. This rearrangement joins TRBV9 to TRBJ1-1; D is unclear. Trimming removed 4 bases from V and 8 bases from J, with 15 bases in between. This CDR3 has 13 residues. CDR1 is SGDLS, CDR2 YYNGEE, per germline.

In DNA form, the CDR3 reads TGTGCCAGCAGCCGCGGATCTAATTCTGGAAACACCATATATTTT. Translated, it gives CASSRGSNSGNTIYF. The rearrangement uses TRBV6-5 and TRBJ1-3; D is ambiguous. Trimming left V 6 bases short and J 1 base short, with 13 bases between. CDR3 length: 15 amino acids. Germline lookup yields CDR1 MNHEY and CDR2 SVGAGI.

The chain has TRBV25-1 and TRBJ1-1; possible D gene TRBD1, 6 bases. Germline V CDR1 and CDR2: MGHDK, SYGVNS. Trimming pared 4 bases from V and 1 base from J, leaving 19 bases between. The CDR3 runs to 17 residues. This chain's CDR3 is CASSANSQGRQNTEAFF. In DNA, the CDR3 is TGTGCCAGCAGTGCCAACTCACAGGGCAGGCAGAACACTGAAGCTTTCTTT. Complete variable domain (other parts from reference TRBV25-1 and TRBJ1-1): EADIYQTPRYLVIGTGKKITLECSQTMGHDKMYWYQQDPGMELHLIHYSYGVNSTEKGDLSSESTVSRIRTEHFPLTLESARPSHTSQYLCASSANSQGRQNTEAFFGQGTRLTVV.

The table lists this clone with a count of one. J is TRBJ2-2 and V is TRBV5-5; 10 bases match TRBD1. The germline gives CDR1 SGHKS, CDR2 YYEKEE (reference sequence). Trimming cost V 5 bases and J 6 bases; bases outside gene matches: 16. This CDR3 is built from 18 residues. The CDR3 loop reads CASRRPWRLGQGPGELFF. The DNA for the CDR3 is TGTGCCAGCAGACGGCCGTGGAGGTTGGGACAGGGGCCCGGGGAGCTGTTTTTT.

The chain links TRBV4-2 to TRBJ2-7; no reliable D call. This CDR3 is 17 amino acids long. The V end was cut by 4 bases, the J end by 1 base, with 20 bases between. CDR1 LGHNA and CDR2 YNFKEQ come from the germline V gene. The CDR3 DNA is TGTGCCAGCAGCCCCGCCAACCTGAGGAGTGGGTCCTACGAGCAGTACTTC. This gives the protein CASSPANLRSGSYEQYF.

This clone has more than one count but fewer than ten. The chain carries TRBV5-1 and TRBJ2-7; TRBD2 aligns across 9 bases. The germline CDR1 and CDR2 sequences are SGHRS and YFSETQ. The CDR3 loop spans 17 amino acids. J lost 6 bases, V lost 1 base, and 14 bases had no gene match. CDR3 sequence (DNA): TGCGCCAGCAGCTTGTCCTTGCTAGCGGGACAGTCACGCGAGCAGTACTTC. Translated, it gives CASSLSLLAGQSREQYF.

The V and J genes are TRBV11-3 and TRBJ2-3; 15 bases align to TRBD2. Germline V gives CDR1 SGHNT, CDR2 YENEEA. Germline trimming cut 5 bases from V and 6 bases from J; bases unmatched to any gene: 6. CDR3 size: 16 residues. The CDR3 nucleotides read TGTGCCAGCAGCCCAGGGACTAGCGGGAGGCCCGATACGCAGTATTTT. Residues: CASSPGTSGRPDTQYF. The full variable domain, in which reference TRBV11-3 and TRBJ2-3 provide the parts outside the CDR3, is EAGVVQSPRYKIIEKKQPVAFWCNPISGHNTLYWYLQNLGQGPELLIRYENEEAVDDSQLPKDRFSAERLKGVDSTLKIQPAELGDSAVYLCASSPGTSGRPDTQYFGPGTRLTVL.

The genes are TRBV5-4 and TRBJ1-5; D call uncertain. The CDR3 length is 16 residues. V was cut by 4 bases and J by 1 base, with 15 bases left in between. In germline, CDR1 is SGHNT, CDR2 YYREEE (reference sequence). CDR3: CASSQLRGVSNQPQHF. The DNA for the CDR3 is TGTGCCAGCAGCCAACTAAGAGGTGTAAGCAATCAGCCCCAGCATTTT. The complete variable domain, with remaining parts taken from reference TRBV5-4 and TRBJ1-5, reads ETGVTQSPTHLIKTRGQQVTLRCSSQSGHNTVSWYQQALGQGPQFIFQYYREEENGRGNFPPRFSGLQFPNYSSELNVNALELDDSALYLCASSQLRGVSNQPQHFGDGTRLSIL.

The V and J genes are TRBV9 and TRBJ2-1, with 11 bases matching TRBD2. The length of the CDR3 is 15 residues. V was clipped by 4 bases and J by 4 bases; unmatched bases: 4. Looked up from germline, CDR1 is SGDLS and CDR2 is YYNGEE. This CDR3 is CASSPRTSGYNEQFF. For the CDR3, the DNA is TGTGCCAGCAGCCCTCGGACTAGCGGGTACAATGAGCAGTTCTTC.